Listed here are 19 T cell receptor beta chains from one sample, sequenced in a study of T cells in Graves' hyperthyroidism and ophthalmopathy. Amplification of TCR beta CDR3 regions used RNA as the template. In the first-round RT-PCR of the TCR CDR3, the HTBI primer set was used. TCRdb independently ran MiXCR on the multiplex PCR reads; one entry per CDR3 protein. The sample contains nearly 110,000 distinct CDR3 sequences, 15% to 20% of which appear only once. The sequencing input was blood. Receptors were obtained from a woman between 50 and 59 years old with Graves' hyperthyroidism.

This clonotype was found many times. The chain combines TRBV5-1 with TRBJ2-3; D not certain. The CDR3 totals 15 residues. CDR1 is SGHRS, CDR2 YFSETQ, per germline. V gave up 4 bases and J gave up 1 base, with 13 bases separating them. The DNA of the CDR3 is TGCGCCAGCAGCCTATTAGGACCCCGCACAGATACGCAGTATTTT. This encodes CASSLLGPRTDTQYF.

This clonotype was seen repeatedly, ten times or more. The chain combines TRBV12-3 or TRBV12-4 with TRBJ2-2; D is possibly TRBD2 (6 bases). This CDR3 comprises 15 residues. V lost 7 bases and J lost 4, with 16 bases in between. In DNA, the CDR3 is TGTGCCAGCAAACCACCGGGACTCGTCACCGGGGAGCTGTTTTTT. Its protein product is CASKPPGLVTGELFF.

This clonotype was recorded at least ten times. The chain joins TRBV24-1 to TRBJ2-6, with D unresolved. V lost 4 bases and J 0 bases, leaving 3 bases between the germline ends. There are 14 residues in the CDR3. Germline V lookup: CDR1 KGHDR, CDR2 SFDVKD. Written as DNA, the CDR3 is TGTGCCACCAGTGACAACTCTGGGGCCAACGTCCTGACTTTC. Translated, it gives CATSDNSGANVLTF.

Concerning this clonotype itself: The conserved phenylalanine or tryptophan is not found at the CDR3 terminus, so this likely reflects a read error. The limits of the CDR3 on the DNA are not certain, so only TCRdb's listed CDR3 is given. The chain couples TRBV20-1 to TRBJ2-5; no DNA check was done on the table's D call, TRBD1. The germline V gene has CDR1 DFQATT and CDR2 SNEGSKA (reference sequence). The CDR3 has 14 amino acids, counting both end residues. CDR3 in amino acids: CSASDRGAFLPEYV.

Of note for this clonotype: This may be a read error, as it is one base from a much larger clone. This chain connects TRBV20-1 to TRBJ2-1; 14 bases agree with TRBD2. The V gene's germline CDR1 is DFQATT and CDR2 SNEGSKA (reference sequence). CDR3 length: 17 residues. CDR3: CSAPGTGTSGSYNEQLF. The CDR3 DNA is TGCAGTGCCCCCGGGACCGGGACTAGCGGGAGTTACAATGAGCAGCTCTTC.

This clonotype has a count of ten or more. The rearrangement uses TRBV3-1 and TRBJ2-7; 9 bases are a match to TRBD1. Germline CDR1 reads LGHDT; CDR2 reads YNNKEL (reference sequence). Unmatched junction bases numbered 0, after V lost 3 bases and J lost 6 bases. The CDR3 runs 12 residues. In DNA, the CDR3 is TGTGCCAGCAGCCAGGACAGGGGCGAGCAGTACTTC. It encodes CASSQDRGEQYF.

This clonotype was observed at least ten times. The chain uses TRBV6-1 and TRBJ2-7; no firm D call. This CDR3 is 13 amino acids long. Deletions cut 7 bases from V and 0 bases from J, with 10 bases between. In germline, CDR1 is MNHNS, CDR2 SASEGT. The CDR3: CASTEQPSYEQYV. The CDR3 DNA is TGTGCCAGCACCGAACAACCCTCCTACGAGCAGTACGTC.

At least ten counts were recorded for this clonotype. V usage is TRBV28 and J usage is TRBJ1-5; no definite D call. The germline V gene has CDR1 MDHEN and CDR2 SYDVKM. The CDR3 runs 12 residues. V lost 2 bases, J lost 5 bases, and 4 bases lay in between. The DNA for the CDR3 is TGTGCCAGCAGTTTAACCCATCAGCCCCAGCATTTT. Protein: CASSLTHQPQHF. The entire variable domain, with the rest obtained from reference TRBV28 and TRBJ1-5, is as follows: DVKVTQSSRYLVKRTGEKVFLECVQDMDHENMFWYRQDPGLGLRLIYFSYDVKMKEKGDIPEGYSVSREKKERFSLILESASTNQTSMYLCASSLTHQPQHFGDGTRLSIL.

As regards this clonotype: Since a much larger clone is just one base distant, this may be a read error. The chain couples TRBV27 to TRBJ2-1, with 9 bases identical to TRBD1. This CDR3 comprises 17 residues. After removal of 10 bases from V and 3 bases from J, the junction contained 16 bases not matched to a gene. Germline CDR1 and CDR2: MNHEY and SMNVEV (reference sequence). CDR3 sequence reads: CANRPRGGTGFYNEQFF. Here the CDR3 DNA reads TGTGCCAACAGGCCTAGGGGAGGGACAGGGTTCTACAATGAGCAGTTCTTC.

The chain employs TRBV2 and TRBJ2-7; D might be TRBD1 or TRBD2, each matching 5 bases. CDR1 SNHLY and CDR2 FYNNEI come from the germline V gene. CDR3 length: 13 residues. Trimming cost V 7 bases and J 7 bases, with 17 bases left between them. This CDR3 is CASTPRDPVEQYF. CDR3 in DNA: TGTGCCAGCACTCCCAGGGACCCGGTAGAGCAGTACTTC.

This clonotype has ten or more counts. The CDR3 region is CASRTPTGSNQPQHF. CDR3 in DNA: TGTGCCAGCAGGACCCCGACAGGGAGTAATCAGCCCCAGCATTTT. This rearrangement joins TRBV6-1 to TRBJ1-5, with 7 nucleotides matching TRBD1. CDR1 is MNHNS, CDR2 SASEGT, per germline. Losses at the gene ends were 6 bases for V and 4 bases for J; bases not matched to a gene: 9. The CDR3 is 15 residues long.

This clonotype was observed many times. The CDR3 spells CASRTFGTVSEAFF. DNA of the CDR3: TGTGCCAGCAGGACATTCGGGACAGTATCTGAAGCTTTCTTT. The rearrangement links TRBV28 to TRBJ1-1; 7 bases match TRBD1. Germline assignment: CDR1 MDHEN and CDR2 SYDVKM. The CDR3 totals 14 residues. The V segment lost 6 bases and the J segment 6 bases; nucleotides outside the gene matches: 10.

The rearrangement uses TRBV10-2 and TRBJ2-7, with D maybe TRBD1 (6 bases). Deletions cut 6 bases from V and 3 bases from J, with 27 bases between. The CDR3 extends over 18 amino acids. Germline V gene sequence: CDR1 WSHSY, CDR2 SAAADI. The CDR3 bases are TGCGCCAGCAGCGAGGTAGGGGGACCCGAAACCACCATCTACGAGCAGTACTTC. This translates into CASSEVGGPETTIYEQYF.

This chain links TRBV20-1 with TRBJ1-2; the D is unclear. The CDR3 is 12 residues long. The V gene's germline CDR1 is DFQATT and CDR2 SNEGSKA (reference sequence). Here the CDR3 DNA reads TGCAGCACGACGGACCGATCTGGGGGCTACACCTTC. Translation: CSTTDRSGGYTF.

This clonotype was detected ten times or more. Germline is not matched at one junction end, which may reflect a read error. V usage is TRBV29-1 and J usage is TRBJ2-5; 8 bases map to TRBD2. There are 15 residues in the CDR3. CDR1 is SQVTM and CDR2 is ANQGSEA in the germline V gene. CDR3 region: CSVEDAGGRGETQYF. CDR3 sequence (DNA): TGCAGCGTAGAAGACGCGGGGGGACGAGGAGAGACCCAGTACTTC.

The chain joins TRBV20-1 to TRBJ2-1; 12 nucleotides align to TRBD2. This CDR3 has 15 residues. J was trimmed by 7 bases and V by 0 bases; bases with no gene match: 4. Germline V gene sequence: CDR1 DFQATT, CDR2 SNEGSKA (reference sequence). The CDR3 bases are TGCAGTGCTAGAGAGTTGACTAGCGGGGGAAATGAGCAGTTCTTC. It codes for CSARELTSGGNEQFF.

This clonotype was found many times. This chain uses TRBV28 with TRBJ1-2, with 10 bases lining up with TRBD1. Germline V gene sequence: CDR1 MDHEN, CDR2 SYDVKM. With 5 bases clipped from V and 7 bases from J, the junction kept 10 bases outside the gene matches. The CDR3 is 15 residues long. CDR3: CASSAPGQGKPGYTF. The DNA of the CDR3 is TGTGCCAGCAGTGCACCGGGACAGGGGAAACCTGGCTACACCTTC.

With regard to this clonotype: At one boundary the junction diverges from the germline segment, which might be a read error. The chain employs TRBV5-1 and TRBJ2-1; a weak D match, TRBD1 (5 bases). Germline CDR1 and CDR2: SGHRS and YFSETQ. The CDR3 totals 13 residues. The CDR3 DNA reads TGTGCCAGCAGCGTAGCTCAGGGTACGGAGCAGTTCTTC. It encodes CASSVAQGTEQFF.

This clonotype has ten or more counts. The chain joins TRBV7-9 to TRBJ2-1; D is undetermined. This CDR3 has 14 residues. Germline values: CDR1 SEHNR, CDR2 FQNEAQ (reference sequence). The ends were cut back, 0 bases at V and 5 bases at J, with 8 bases in the middle. CDR3 amino acids: CASSLALLDNEQFF. In DNA, the CDR3 is TGTGCCAGCAGCTTAGCTTTGTTGGACAATGAGCAGTTCTTC.